The 30 T cell receptor beta chains below were found in one sample sequenced in a study of blood T cell repertoires in COVID-19. Profiling relied on immunoSEQ multiplex PCR, and the TCRdb table lists in-frame clones only, not all of them. The sample includes some 230,000 clones, just under 85% of them seen just once. The specimen sequenced was PBMCs or T cells enriched from blood (not recorded which). The receptors originated from a man aged 35-49 years who had recovered from COVID-19.

CDR3 sequence: CASSPSSGPFIGGSKETQYF. CDR3 bases: TGTGCCAGCTCACCCTCCTCCGGGCCTTTCATTGGAGGTAGCAAAGAGACCCAGTACTTC. The rearrangement uses TRBV18 and TRBJ2-5, with D possibly matching TRBD2 (5 bases). Germline V gene lookup returns CDR1 KGHSH and CDR2 LQKENI. The CDR3 length is 20 residues. Trimming shortened V by 3 bases and J by 3 bases, and 29 bases separated the two germline ends.

The J gene is TRBJ1-2, the V gene TRBV6-6; D uncertain. This CDR3 spans 15 amino acids. V lost 2 bases, J lost 8 bases, and 18 bases lay in between. Germline loops: CDR1 MNHNY, CDR2 SVGAGI (reference sequence). CDR3 region: CASSYRQSPYQGYTF. Here the CDR3 DNA reads TGTGCCAGCAGTTACCGTCAGTCCCCTTATCAGGGCTACACCTTC.

This clone was detected only a few times. The chain recombines TRBV4-3 with TRBJ1-5; no clear D gene. Trimming left V 0 bases short and J 2 bases short, with 5 bases between. CDR1 is LGHNA, CDR2 YSLEER, per germline. This CDR3 spans 14 amino acids. CDR3 residues: CASSQDFGNQPQHF. CDR3 DNA: TGCGCCAGCAGCCAAGATTTCGGCAATCAGCCCCAGCATTTT.

V gene TRBV11-2 combines with J gene TRBJ2-7, with a tentative D call TRBD1 (5 bases). The V and J ends lost 0 bases and 3 bases respectively, with 9 bases between them. The CDR3 extends over 14 amino acids. Germline CDR1 and CDR2: SGHAT and FQNNGV. The CDR3 here is CASSLEQGYYEQYF. The CDR3, as DNA: TGTGCCAGCAGCTTAGAGCAGGGTTACTACGAGCAGTACTTC. The full variable domain, its missing parts supplied by reference TRBV11-2 and TRBJ2-7, is EAGVAQSPRYKIIEKRQSVAFWCNPISGHATLYWYQQILGQGPKLLIQFQNNGVVDDSQLPKDRFSAERLKGVDSTLKIQPAKLEDSAVYLCASSLEQGYYEQYFGPGTRLTVT.

This chain joins TRBV14 and TRBJ2-5; 10 bases fit TRBD2. The germline V gene encodes CDR1 SGHDN and CDR2 FVKESK. Losses at the gene ends were 4 bases for V and 4 bases for J; bases not matched to a gene: 6. The CDR3 contains 15 residues. In DNA, the CDR3 is TGTGCCAGCAGCCCTAGCGGGAGCCTTGGAGAGACCCAGTACTTC. Protein product: CASSPSGSLGETQYF.

The chain carries TRBV5-6 and TRBJ1-6; no firm D call. The CDR3 loop spans 15 amino acids. Per germline, CDR1 SGHDT and CDR2 YYEEEE. Trimming shortened V by 0 bases and J by 9 bases, and 13 bases separated the two germline ends. CDR3 protein: CASSLGTGLGSPLHF. The CDR3 DNA sequence: TGTGCCAGCAGCTTGGGTACGGGATTAGGTTCACCCCTCCACTTT.

The sample holds one count of this clone. This chain joins TRBV7-8 and TRBJ2-3; 10 bases match TRBD1. The CDR3 extends over 19 amino acids. Germline trimming cut 3 bases from V and 0 bases from J; bases unmatched to any gene: 12. Germline values: CDR1 SGHVS, CDR2 FQNEAQ. The CDR3 nucleotides read TGTGCCAGCAGCTTGATTCCGGGACAGGGGCGTCTGAGCACAGATACGCAGTATTTT. This gives the protein CASSLIPGQGRLSTDTQYF. The full variable domain, rest sourced from reference TRBV7-8 and TRBJ2-3, is GAGVSQSPRYKVAKRGQDVALRCDPISGHVSLFWYQQALGQGPEFLTYFQNEAQLDKSGLPSDRFFAERPEGSVSTLKIQRTQQEDSAVYLCASSLIPGQGRLSTDTQYFGPGTRLTVL.

The chain couples TRBV5-5 to TRBJ2-3, with TRBD2 matching over 9 bases. CDR1 SGHKS and CDR2 YYEKEE come from the germline V gene (reference sequence). The CDR3 length is 17 residues. J lost 1 base, V lost 4 bases, and 10 bases had no gene match. CDR3 amino acids: CASSPPGLATRTDTQYF. DNA of the CDR3: TGTGCCAGCAGCCCTCCTGGACTAGCGACCCGCACAGATACGCAGTATTTT.

J is TRBJ2-1 and V is TRBV28; 14 nucleotides match TRBD2. The V gene end was trimmed by 6 bases and the J gene end by 8 bases; junction bases not matched to a gene: 6. CDR3 length: 15 residues. CDR1 is MDHEN, CDR2 SYDVKM, per germline. The CDR3 loop reads CASSPGTSGSDEQFF. The CDR3 nucleotides read TGTGCCAGCAGCCCCGGGACTAGCGGGAGTGATGAGCAGTTCTTC.

The J gene is TRBJ2-1, the V gene TRBV12-3 or TRBV12-4; D ambiguous. CDR3 length: 13 residues. Trimming pared 6 bases from V and 4 bases from J, leaving 10 bases between. The CDR3 sequence: CASRPDLYNEQFF. The CDR3 DNA reads as TGTGCCAGCAGGCCCGACTTGTACAATGAGCAGTTCTTC.

This chain links TRBV7-2 with TRBJ2-1; the match to TRBD2 covers 9 bases. This CDR3 is 16 amino acids long. Trimming at V came to 4 bases and at J to 3 bases, leaving 7 bases not matched to a gene. Germline CDR1 reads SGHTA; CDR2 reads FQGNSA. The CDR3 reads CASSSQGAGGYNEQFF. The CDR3, as DNA: TGTGCCAGCAGCTCGCAGGGAGCGGGAGGCTACAATGAGCAGTTCTTC.

This clone was seen only once. The chain recombines TRBV28 with TRBJ2-7, with TRBD1 as a possible D gene (6 bases). The V gene lost 6 bases and the J gene lost 2 bases, with 14 bases spanning the gap. The CDR3 has 14 residues. Germline V gene data show CDR1 as MDHEN and CDR2 as SYDVKM. DNA of the CDR3: TGTGCCAGCAGGATTTCCGGGACACCCTACGAGCAGTACTTC. Amino acids: CASRISGTPYEQYF.

The chain uses TRBV6-5 and TRBJ1-1; tentative D call: TRBD1 (6 bases). Between the trimmed V and J ends, which lost 6 bases and 1 base, there was a span of 12 bases. The CDR3 length is 14 residues. Germline V gene sequence: CDR1 MNHEY, CDR2 SVGAGI. CDR3 sequence reads: CASRIRGGNTEAFF. DNA for the CDR3: TGTGCCAGCAGGATAAGGGGGGGGAACACTGAAGCTTTCTTT.

The J gene is TRBJ1-6, the V gene TRBV7-6; TRBD1 might be the D (6 bases). The germline gives CDR1 SGHVS, CDR2 FNYEAQ. CDR3 length: 16 amino acids. V was clipped by 2 bases and J by 7 bases, with 15 bases between them. The CDR3 reads CASSLRGSGLNSPLHF. In DNA, the CDR3 is TGTGCCAGCAGCTTAAGGGGGTCAGGGTTAAATTCACCCCTCCACTTT.

In this sample, this clone turned up many times. This sequence joins TRBV28 and TRBJ1-1; tentatively, D is TRBD1 (5 bases). Germline V gene data show CDR1 as MDHEN and CDR2 as SYDVKM. The CDR3 has 15 residues. Trimming removed 4 bases from V and 4 bases from J, with 16 bases in between. The chain's CDR3 is CASSSAETVPTEAFF. Here the CDR3 DNA reads TGTGCCAGCAGTTCAGCAGAGACAGTACCCACTGAAGCTTTCTTT.

The rearrangement uses TRBV5-4 and TRBJ2-3, with TRBD2 matching over 13 bases. CDR1 and CDR2 from the germline V gene are SGHNT and YYREEE (reference sequence). The CDR3 has 16 residues. Unmatched junction bases numbered 4, after V lost 4 bases and J lost 2 bases. The DNA of the CDR3 is TGTGCCAGCAGCCAGACTAGCGGGGGGTTCACAGATACGCAGTATTTT. As protein: CASSQTSGGFTDTQYF.

This clone was seen a single time. The V call is TRBV28, the J call TRBJ2-1; a possible D gene is TRBD1 (6 bases). Trimming took off 5 bases at V and 4 bases at J, with 6 bases between the two ends. Germline CDR1 reads MDHEN; CDR2 reads SYDVKM. This CDR3 has 12 amino acids. The CDR3 spells CASSTGYNEQFF. CDR3 nucleotide sequence: TGTGCCAGCAGTACAGGGTACAATGAGCAGTTCTTC.

The chain recombines TRBV9 with TRBJ1-2; 10 bases agree with TRBD1. This CDR3 has 15 residues. V was clipped by 0 bases and J by 6 bases; unmatched bases: 5. CDR1 is SGDLS, CDR2 YYNGEE, per germline. This CDR3 reads CASSVVSTGGHGYTF. The CDR3 nucleotides read TGTGCCAGCAGCGTAGTATCGACAGGGGGCCATGGCTACACCTTC.

This chain connects TRBV2 to TRBJ1-6; TRBD1 aligns across 9 bases. J lost 6 bases, V lost 4 bases, and 4 bases had no gene match. The CDR3 contains 15 residues. Per the germline V gene, CDR1 is SNHLY and CDR2 is FYNNEI. The chain's CDR3 is CASSAQGQGNSPLHF. CDR3 DNA sequence: TGTGCCAGCAGTGCCCAGGGACAGGGTAATTCACCCCTCCACTTT.

This chain connects TRBV7-3 to TRBJ1-1; D not certain. Germline loops: CDR1 SGHTA, CDR2 FQGTGA. V was cut by 6 bases and J by 5 bases, with 16 bases left in between. This CDR3 is built from 14 residues. CDR3 DNA sequence: TGTGCCAGCAGTTCAACGGCGGGAGTGACTGAAGCTTTCTTT. It encodes CASSSTAGVTEAFF.

J is TRBJ1-2 and V is TRBV28, with 8 bases aligning to TRBD1. This CDR3 region has 12 residues. Trimming at V came to 10 bases and at J to 8 bases, leaving 9 bases not matched to a gene. Germline CDR1 and CDR2: MDHEN and SYDVKM. CDR3 residues: CATEDRGLGYTF. The CDR3 coding sequence is TGTGCCACCGAAGACAGGGGATTGGGCTACACCTTC.

V usage is TRBV2 and J usage is TRBJ2-7; TRBD1 aligns across 7 bases. Per germline, CDR1 SNHLY and CDR2 FYNNEI. This CDR3 is 15 amino acids long. J was trimmed by 5 bases and V by 2 bases; bases with no gene match: 9. For the CDR3, the DNA is TGTGCCAGCAGTGAATGGGCCAGGGGGTACCACGAGCAGTACTTC. It encodes CASSEWARGYHEQYF.

The V gene is TRBV6-4, the J gene TRBJ2-1, with 9 bases that match TRBD2. Per germline, CDR1 MRHNA and CDR2 SNTAGT. Trimming at V came to 5 bases and at J to 7 bases, leaving 9 bases not matched to a gene. The CDR3 extends over 15 amino acids. CDR3 DNA sequence: TGTGCCAGCAGTTACGAAGGCGGGGGGGCTAATGAGCAGTTCTTC. Protein sequence: CASSYEGGGANEQFF.

The count of this clone is one. This rearrangement joins TRBV27 to TRBJ1-1; 8 bases align to TRBD1. Trimming at V came to 1 base and at J to 1 base, leaving 14 bases not matched to a gene. This CDR3 has 19 residues. The germline gives CDR1 MNHEY, CDR2 SMNVEV (reference sequence). The CDR3 DNA reads TGTGCCAGCAGTTTATATTTTAGAGGGGGGACAGGAGAGAACACTGAAGCTTTCTTT. Translating it yields CASSLYFRGGTGENTEAFF.

This chain uses TRBV30 with TRBJ2-2; TRBD2 is a possible D gene (5 bases). The CDR3 extends over 14 amino acids. V lost 4 bases, J lost 7 bases, and 16 bases lay in between. From germline, CDR1 is GTSNPN and CDR2 SVGIG (reference sequence). This CDR3 is CAWTVSEAGGELFF. The CDR3 DNA is TGTGCCTGGACCGTCTCGGAGGCCGGCGGGGAGCTGTTTTTT.

This clone was recorded once. The CDR3 loop reads CASSQVEDPGTQYF. DNA for the CDR3: TGTGCCAGCAGCCAAGTAGAAGATCCTGGGACCCAGTACTTC. The gene calls are TRBV4-2 and TRBJ2-5; D is unresolved. CDR3 length: 14 amino acids. Trimming removed 1 base at V and 7 bases at J, with 13 bases between. The V gene's germline CDR1 is LGHNA and CDR2 YNFKEQ.

The chain couples TRBV7-4 to TRBJ2-1; D is possibly TRBD2 (5 bases). Germline V gene lookup returns CDR1 SGHVT and CDR2 SQSDAQ. The CDR3 contains 13 residues. V was pared by 5 bases and J by 8 bases, with 13 bases between. The CDR3: CASSVTSIHEQFF. CDR3 in DNA: TGTGCCAGCAGCGTCACTAGTATTCATGAGCAGTTCTTC. Using reference TRBV7-4 and TRBJ2-1 for the parts outside the CDR3, the full variable domain is GAGVSQSPRYKVAKRGRDVALRCDSISGHVTLYWYRQTLGQGSEVLTYSQSDAQRDKSGRPSGRFSAERPERSVSTLKIQRTEQGDSAVYLCASSVTSIHEQFFGPGTRLTVL.

Here the CDR3 reads CASSVETSGSTDTQYF. The CDR3 DNA reads as TGTGCCAGCAGCGTAGAAACTAGCGGGAGCACAGATACGCAGTATTTT. The V gene is TRBV9, the J gene TRBJ2-3; 9 bases are shared with TRBD2. Losses at the gene ends were 0 bases for V and 0 bases for J; bases not matched to a gene: 2. CDR3 size: 16 residues. Germline assignment: CDR1 SGDLS and CDR2 YYNGEE.

The chain employs TRBV25-1 and TRBJ2-3; D is possibly TRBD2 (6 bases). This CDR3 contains 17 residues. CDR1 and CDR2 (germline): MGHDK, SYGVNS. With 3 bases removed from V and 3 bases from J, the gap between germline ends came to 19 bases. The CDR3 reads CASSEPEGQVGTDTQYF. The CDR3 DNA reads TGTGCCAGCAGTGAGCCGGAGGGCCAGGTCGGAACAGATACGCAGTATTTT.

The chain is built from TRBV4-3 and TRBJ1-1; D unresolved. The CDR3 covers 13 residues. V lost 2 bases and J lost 6, with 10 bases in between. CDR1 LGHNA and CDR2 YSLEER come from the germline V gene. CDR3 amino acids: CASSQRDMAEAFF. The CDR3 DNA is TGCGCCAGCAGCCAACGTGACATGGCTGAAGCTTTCTTT.